Described below is a single T cell receptor beta chain sequence and its context. These data come from a study of T-cell memory formation after mild COVID-19. Study-wide context: In these data, TCR clusters were largely donor specific.

Barcoded TCR alpha and TCR beta cDNA libraries with UMIs came from 5'RACE using constant-segment primers. Using its own MiXCR run on the 5' RACE reads, TCRdb lists one record per CDR3 protein. This table holds approximately 290,000 distinct CDR3 sequences, approximately 19% found once. The CDR3 runs 13 residues. Germline values: CDR1 MNHNY, CDR2 SVGAGI (reference sequence). With 5 bases clipped from V and 7 bases from J, the junction kept 6 bases outside the gene matches. Sequenced: PBMCs or a T cell subset sorted from them (not recorded which). This clonotype was sampled from a young man who had mild COVID-19 (a few samples of this study predate the infection). Cell type and time point are not known. This chain uses TRBV6-6 with TRBJ2-5; TRBD1 matches 8 bases. The CDR3: CASSGQGRATQYF. The CDR3 DNA follows: TGTGCCAGCAGTGGACAGGGAAGGGCGACCCAGTACTTC.